The 13 T cell receptor beta chains given below trace back to one sample, sequenced in a study of cytomegalovirus exposure and HLA in healthy donors. Amplification used 60 Vbeta primers and 13 Jbeta primers. Repertoires were generated with immunoSEQ multiplex PCR, while TCRdb's copy carries only in-frame clones and drops some. The data contain approximately 100,000 clones, roughly 77% of them seen just once; the ten biggest clones take up approximately 3.6%. Sample: PBMCs. These receptors all come from a woman aged 45-65 years in good health and CMV-seropositive.

The chain employs TRBV4-1 and TRBJ1-5, with D tentatively TRBD1 (6 bases). V was clipped by 4 bases and J by 3 bases, with 16 bases between them. The CDR3 runs to 16 residues. Germline V gene lookup returns CDR1 MGHRA and CDR2 YSYEKL. CDR3 sequence: CASSPMGHLTNQPQHF. For the CDR3, the DNA is TGCGCCAGCAGCCCGATGGGACACCTGACCAATCAGCCCCAGCATTTT.

The V gene is TRBV11-3, the J gene TRBJ2-3; 12 bases map to TRBD2. J lost 2 bases, V lost 5 bases, and 5 bases had no gene match. CDR1 SGHNT and CDR2 YENEEA come from the germline V gene. The CDR3 sequence is 16 residues long. The CDR3 DNA follows: TGTGCCAGCAGCCCTGGGACTAGCGGGTTCACAGATACGCAGTATTTT. Protein: CASSPGTSGFTDTQYF.

This clone was recorded a few times. V and J are TRBV5-1 and TRBJ2-5; the D gene is possibly TRBD2 (6 bases). With 4 bases removed from V and 5 bases from J, the gap between germline ends came to 15 bases. CDR3 length: 14 residues. Germline V gene sequence: CDR1 SGHRS, CDR2 YFSETQ. The CDR3 loop reads CASSRRTEGETQYF. In nucleotides, the CDR3 is TGCGCCAGCAGCAGGAGGACGGAGGGCGAGACCCAGTACTTC.

V is TRBV9 and J is TRBJ2-2, with D possibly matching TRBD1 (6 bases). The CDR3 consists of 17 residues. Trimming stripped 0 bases from V and 6 bases from J, with 18 bases between. Germline loops: CDR1 SGDLS, CDR2 YYNGEE. CDR3 coding DNA: TGTGCCAGCAGCGTAGACCCACCAGGGGTAGGAGCCGGGGAGCTGTTTTTT. Protein: CASSVDPPGVGAGELFF.

This clone has a single count. V is TRBV10-3 and J is TRBJ2-7, with 9 bases aligning to TRBD2. Germline CDR1 reads ENHRY; CDR2 reads SYGVKD. The CDR3 totals 14 residues. V gave up 0 bases and J gave up 5 bases; unmatched junction bases: 2. CDR3 in amino acids: CAISESTSGDEQYF. CDR3 sequence (DNA): TGTGCCATCAGTGAGTCGACTAGCGGCGACGAGCAGTACTTC.

The chain combines TRBV9 with TRBJ2-7; 10 bases are shared with TRBD2. The V segment lost 3 bases and the J segment 5 bases; nucleotides outside the gene matches: 8. Germline V gives CDR1 SGDLS, CDR2 YYNGEE. CDR3 size: 15 residues. CDR3 DNA sequence: TGTGCCAGCAGCGGGCGGGGGCTAGCGGGAGACGAGCAGTACTTC. Its protein product is CASSGRGLAGDEQYF.

CDR3: CASKFQGSYEQYF. In DNA, the CDR3 is TGTGCCAGCAAGTTTCAGGGCTCCTACGAGCAGTACTTC. The gene calls are TRBV27 and TRBJ2-7; maybe TRBD1 (5 bases). CDR1 and CDR2 (germline): MNHEY, SMNVEV (reference sequence). Trimming took 7 bases from V and 0 from J, leaving 10 bases between them. The CDR3 covers 13 residues.

As concerns this clone: No conserved phenylalanine or tryptophan ends this CDR3, so it is likely a read error. No DNA is shown, since the ends of the CDR3 on it are uncertain; the CDR3 is the one TCRdb lists. The rearrangement joins TRBV6-6 to TRBJ2-4; the tabulated D call, TRBD1, remains unverified against the DNA. Germline V gene lookup returns CDR1 MNHNY and CDR2 SVGAGI (reference sequence). The CDR3 has 14 residues if both end residues are counted. CDR3 sequence: CASSYLTGTALTFH.

A single count supports this clone. The chain couples TRBV9 to TRBJ1-4, with a possible D match to TRBD1 (6 bases). Per the germline V gene, CDR1 is SGDLS and CDR2 is YYNGEE. Trimming left V 4 bases short and J 10 bases short, with 17 bases between. The CDR3 is 14 amino acids. Here the CDR3 DNA reads TGTGCCAGCAGCCCTTCCGGGATAGGGGGAAAACTGTTTTTT. Amino acid sequence: CASSPSGIGGKLFF.

CDR3 coding DNA: TGTGCCAGCGGGGAGACCAATCAGCCCCAGCATTTT. It translates to CASGETNQPQHF. The chain links TRBV2 to TRBJ1-5; D is undetermined. Per germline, CDR1 SNHLY and CDR2 FYNNEI. This CDR3 is 12 amino acids long. Trimming removed 8 bases from V and 3 bases from J, with 8 bases in between.

With respect to this clone: One junction end disagrees with the germline gene, perhaps due to a read error. The chain carries TRBV5-1 and TRBJ1-1, with a possible D match to TRBD1 (5 bases). CDR3 length: 15 residues. The germline gives CDR1 SGHRS, CDR2 YFSETQ. CDR3 DNA: TGCGCCAGCAGCTTGCGCCCGGGGGAGTACACTGGAGCTTTCTTT. Its protein is CASSLRPGEYTGAFF.

This clone was recorded a few times. This rearrangement joins TRBV6-6 to TRBJ1-2; D remains unclear. This CDR3 spans 12 amino acids. The germline CDR1 and CDR2 sequences are MNHNY and SVGAGI (reference sequence). Trimming cost V 5 bases and J 8 bases, with 12 bases left between them. CDR3 nucleotides: TGTGCCAGCAGTCCGGGAACCGTCGGCTACACCTTC. The encoded protein is CASSPGTVGYTF.

This chain connects TRBV7-3 to TRBJ2-7; a possible D gene is TRBD1 (7 bases). V lost 2 bases and J lost 3, with 11 bases in between. CDR3 length equals 14 residues. Germline CDR1 SGHTA, CDR2 FQGTGA. The CDR3 sequence: CASSLQGGYYEQYF. CDR3 DNA: TGTGCCAGCAGCTTACAGGGGGGATACTACGAGCAGTACTTC.